The entry that follows covers one TCR beta chain sequence. Treatment in this sample: randomized to nivolumab then ipilimumab (arm A) or the reverse (arm B). DNA-damaging chemotherapy had not been given to any patient beforehand. Sorted cells were live CD3+CD8+, lacking CD19 and CD56, from PBMCs. V lost 6 bases to trimming and J lost 6 bases, with 15 bases between them. Germline assignment: CDR1 SGHAT and CDR2 FQDESV (reference sequence). CDR3 length: 13 residues. This specimen comes from a study of sequential checkpoint blockade in melanoma. Overall study: Both treatment sequences were followed by maintenance nivolumab.

Sequenced by immunoSEQ multiplex PCR; TCRdb stores in-frame clones only, minus some. This sample yields some 25,000 clones, of which 70% to 80% are seen a single time; about an eighth belongs to the top ten. This clonotype was sampled from a human donor with melanoma. The V call is TRBV11-1, the J call TRBJ2-7; possibly TRBD2 for D (6 bases). Sequences were derived from CD8+ T cells sorted from blood (inferred from file names), sampled from a patient given nivolumab and ipilimumab in sequence. The CDR3 coding sequence is TGTGCCAGCAGTCTTGCCCTTAGCGGCGAGCAGTACTTC. Protein sequence: CASSLALSGEQYF.